This passage covers 10 T cell receptor beta chains from one sample sequenced in a study of blood T cell repertoires in COVID-19. The assay was immunoSEQ multiplex PCR, and TCRdb's table has in-frame clones only and misses some. The table lists over 100,000 clones, approximately 81% of them singletons. The sample was peripheral blood. These TCRs come from a woman older than 75 with acute or convalescent COVID-19.

V and J are TRBV12-3 or TRBV12-4 and TRBJ1-1; D is ambiguous. The CDR3 is made up of 13 amino acids. V was trimmed by 0 bases and J by 5 bases, leaving 7 bases between them. CDR3 bases: TGTGCCAGCAGTTTAGCTTCGAGGACTGAAGCTTTCTTT. Its protein is CASSLASRTEAFF.

This clone has more than one count but fewer than ten. The CDR3 DNA follows: TGCGCCAGCAGCTTGGAGGTAGTTTCGTCTAGTGAAAAACTGTTTTTT. Its protein is CASSLEVVSSSEKLFF. The chain links TRBV5-1 to TRBJ1-4; no clear D gene. V was cut by 0 bases and J by 7 bases, with 16 bases left in between. CDR1 is SGHRS and CDR2 is YFSETQ in the germline V gene. The CDR3 is 16 residues long.

V is TRBV5-4 and J is TRBJ2-1; TRBD1 is a possible D gene (6 bases). This CDR3 comprises 13 residues. CDR1 and CDR2 (germline): SGHNT, YYREEE (reference sequence). With 4 bases removed from V and 6 bases from J, the gap between germline ends came to 11 bases. CDR3 DNA: TGTGCCAGCAGCACGGGACACCGCAATGAGCAGTTCTTC. Its translation: CASSTGHRNEQFF.

The chain is built from TRBV10-1 and TRBJ1-2; TRBD1 aligns across 7 bases. This CDR3 region has 13 residues. V gave up 4 bases and J gave up 6 bases; unmatched junction bases: 5. Germline lookup yields CDR1 WNHNN and CDR2 SYGVQD (reference sequence). The CDR3 DNA is TGCGCCAGCAGTGCCCAGGGGGTGGATGGCTACACCTTC. It encodes CASSAQGVDGYTF.

The genes are TRBV4-1 and TRBJ2-3, with D uncertain. V was cut by 1 base and J by 5 bases, with 10 bases left in between. Germline assignment: CDR1 MGHRA and CDR2 YSYEKL. The CDR3 contains 14 residues. The CDR3 nucleotides are TGCGCCAGCAGCCAAGGGCAGAACGAAGATACGCAGTATTTT. It is translated as CASSQGQNEDTQYF.

The chain employs TRBV18 and TRBJ1-2, with no clear D. The CDR3 is 16 amino acids. The V end was cut by 0 bases, the J end by 8 bases, with 19 bases between. Germline loops: CDR1 KGHSH, CDR2 LQKENI. CDR3 region: CASSPPYGRGSWGYTF. The CDR3 nucleotides read TGTGCCAGCTCACCACCGTACGGCCGCGGATCGTGGGGCTACACCTTC.

The gene calls are TRBV3-1 (or the pseudogene TRBV3-2) and TRBJ2-7; a possible D gene is TRBD1 (5 bases). The CDR3 has 14 amino acids. Germline V CDR1 and CDR2: LGHDT, YNNKEL (reference sequence). V was cut by 1 base and J by 7 bases, with 14 bases left in between. The DNA of the CDR3 is TGTGCCAGCAGCCAAGCCTCCAGGGTGAAGGAGCAGTACTTC. The encoded protein is CASSQASRVKEQYF.

The chain combines TRBV6-6 with TRBJ2-1; 7 bases align to TRBD2. CDR1 is MNHNY and CDR2 is SVGAGI in the germline V gene (reference sequence). The junction had 7 bases not matched to a gene; V was cut back by 5 bases and J by 3 bases. This CDR3 region has 15 residues. Here the CDR3 DNA reads TGTGCCAGCAGTGATCAGCGGGGTGACTACAATGAGCAGTTCTTC. Its translation is CASSDQRGDYNEQFF.

The count of this clone is one. V and J are TRBV19 and TRBJ2-1; D is perhaps TRBD1 (6 bases). Deletions cut 5 bases from V and 2 bases from J, with 10 bases between. The CDR3 covers 14 residues. Looked up from germline, CDR1 is LNHDA and CDR2 is SQIVND (reference sequence). The CDR3, as DNA: TGTGCCAGTAGTCAGTACAGGGCCTACAATGAGCAGTTCTTC. Its protein is CASSQYRAYNEQFF.

The sample holds a few counts of this clone. V is TRBV29-1 and J is TRBJ1-1; 7 positions agree with TRBD1. This CDR3 spans 13 amino acids. Trimming took 7 bases from V and 0 from J; bases not matched to a gene: 5. The germline V gene encodes CDR1 SQVTM and CDR2 ANQGSEA. CDR3 DNA: TGCAGCGGCAAGGGACAGATGAACACTGAAGCTTTCTTT. As protein: CSGKGQMNTEAFF.